The 3 T cell receptor beta chains presented below share a single source sample, sequenced in a study of identical twins. Via MiXCR, TCRdb re-called the 5' RACE reads, giving one row per CDR3 protein. This sample has fewer than 900,000 distinct CDR3 sequences, with over 20% found just once. These same data were also listed under a study on T cells expressing NK-cell markers.

The sequenced material came from PBMCs. These TCRs come from a woman in her late teens or twenties in good health.

This chain connects TRBV7-2 to TRBJ2-7; D is undetermined. Germline V gives CDR1 SGHTA, CDR2 FQGNSA. V was trimmed by 2 bases and J by 6 bases, leaving 14 bases between them. This CDR3 contains 14 residues. CDR3 amino acids: CASSLWKGRGEQYF. DNA of the CDR3: TGTGCCAGCAGCTTATGGAAAGGGCGAGGCGAGCAGTACTTC.

V and J are TRBV6-1 and TRBJ2-3; D is possibly TRBD2 (6 bases). V lost 8 bases, J lost 1 base, and 13 bases lay in between. The germline CDR1 and CDR2 sequences are MNHNS and SASEGT. There are 14 residues in the CDR3. The CDR3 protein is CASALAPGTDTQYF. The DNA for the CDR3 is TGTGCCAGCGCGCTAGCGCCGGGCACAGATACGCAGTATTTT.

This clonotype appeared many times. The chain is built from TRBV5-1 and TRBJ2-3; 12 bases align to TRBD2. CDR1 and CDR2 from the germline V gene are SGHRS and YFSETQ. The CDR3 totals 15 residues. With V trimmed by 4 bases and J by 3 bases, 3 bases remained unmatched. In nucleotides, the CDR3 is TGCGCCAGCAGCAGAGGACTAGCGGGGACAGATACGCAGTATTTT. As protein: CASSRGLAGTDTQYF.